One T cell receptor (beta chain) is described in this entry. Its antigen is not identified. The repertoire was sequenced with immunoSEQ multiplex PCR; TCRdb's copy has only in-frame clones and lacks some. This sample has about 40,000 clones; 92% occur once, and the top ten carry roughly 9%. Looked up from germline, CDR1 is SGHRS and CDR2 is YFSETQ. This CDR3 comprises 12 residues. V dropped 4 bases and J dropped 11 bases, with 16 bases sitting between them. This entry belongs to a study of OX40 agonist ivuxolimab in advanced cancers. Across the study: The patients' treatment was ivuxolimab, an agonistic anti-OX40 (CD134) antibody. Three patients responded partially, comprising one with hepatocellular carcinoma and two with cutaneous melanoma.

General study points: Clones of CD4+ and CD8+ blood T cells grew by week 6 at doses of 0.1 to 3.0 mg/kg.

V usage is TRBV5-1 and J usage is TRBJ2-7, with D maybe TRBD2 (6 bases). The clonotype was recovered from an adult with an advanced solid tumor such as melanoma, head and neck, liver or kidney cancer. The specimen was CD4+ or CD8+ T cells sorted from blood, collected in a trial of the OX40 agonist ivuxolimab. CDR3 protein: CASSAGGTREYF. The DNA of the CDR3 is TGCGCCAGCAGCGCCGGCGGGACCCGGGAGTACTTC.